These 27 T cell receptor beta chains originate from one sample sequenced in a study of regulatory T cells in long-lasting Graves disease. Libraries of TCR beta came from iRepertoire HTBI primers plus Arm-PCR of CDR3 regions. One entry per CDR3 protein results from TCRdb running MiXCR on the multiplex PCR reads. The table includes approximately 560,000 distinct CDR3 sequences, around 15% detected once. The time point is: newly diagnosed GD, antithyroid drugs for less than 3 months. Extracted PBMC RNA gave rise to the TCR library. In addition, the sample was reused for a study of T cells in Graves' hyperthyroidism and ophthalmopathy.

Material: peripheral blood mononuclear cells (PBMCs), obtained at new diagnosis, from a patient treated with antithyroid drugs. The receptors stem from a man aged 18 to 29 with Graves disease.

Ten or more counts support this clonotype. The chain couples TRBV7-2 to TRBJ2-7; D gene uncertain. The germline CDR1 and CDR2 sequences are SGHTA and FQGNSA. V was pared by 5 bases and J by 5 bases, with 16 bases between. The CDR3 is made up of 14 amino acids. As DNA, the CDR3 is TGTGCCAGCAGCCAAGGGAATAGGCGCCACGAGCAGTACTTC. Its translation is CASSQGNRRHEQYF.

There are a few counts of this clonotype. This chain links TRBV20-1 with TRBJ2-1; 7 nucleotides match TRBD2. CDR1 DFQATT and CDR2 SNEGSKA come from the germline V gene (reference sequence). The CDR3 has 15 residues. V trimming: 5 bases; J trimming: 13 bases; junction bases outside the gene matches: 20. The CDR3 DNA follows: TGCAGTGCTCCATTATCGGGGGAGGGAAGGAAAGGACAGTTCTTC. Amino acid sequence: CSAPLSGEGRKGQFF.

This clonotype occurred a few times. This chain joins TRBV7-8 and TRBJ2-7; 8 nucleotides match TRBD2. Germline-derived CDR1 and CDR2 are SGHVS and FQNEAQ. The CDR3 has 14 amino acids. V lost 5 bases and J lost 5; bases outside the gene matches: 8. The CDR3 is CASSLLAERNEQYF. The DNA for the CDR3 is TGTGCCAGCAGCCTACTAGCGGAAAGGAACGAGCAGTACTTC.

The sample holds many counts of this clonotype. The J gene is TRBJ2-7, the V gene TRBV11-2; D perhaps matches TRBD2 (6 bases). The length of the CDR3 is 17 residues. CDR1 is SGHAT and CDR2 is FQNNGV in the germline V gene. Trimming took off 0 bases at V and 5 bases at J, with 20 bases between the two ends. The CDR3 DNA is TGTGCCAGCAGCTTAGATCGGGGGTGGGGAGCCCATGACGAGCAGTACTTC. It yields the protein CASSLDRGWGAHDEQYF.

This clonotype was seen repeatedly, ten times or more. The chain joins TRBV11-1 to TRBJ1-4; D is uncertain. Germline loops: CDR1 SGHAT, CDR2 FQDESV (reference sequence). The CDR3 is 15 amino acids. V lost 1 base to trimming and J lost 8 bases, with 14 bases between them. Written as DNA, the CDR3 is TGTGCCAGCAGCTTAGGGGTCGATCGGAACGAAAAACTGTTTTTT. Its translation is CASSLGVDRNEKLFF.

CDR3 coding DNA: TGTGCCGGGGGCGGAACTAGCACAGATACGCAGTATTTT. Translating it yields CAGGGTSTDTQYF. The gene calls are TRBV2 and TRBJ2-3; possible D gene TRBD1, 6 bases. This CDR3 contains 13 residues. Germline lookup yields CDR1 SNHLY and CDR2 FYNNEI. Trimming shortened V by 11 bases and J by 0 bases, and 12 bases separated the two germline ends.

This clonotype was recorded many times. V and J are TRBV5-1 and TRBJ2-7; D possibly corresponds to TRBD2 (5 bases). CDR3 size: 13 residues. Per the germline V gene, CDR1 is SGHRS and CDR2 is YFSETQ. Between the trimmed V and J ends, which lost 4 bases and 3 bases, there was a span of 11 bases. The CDR3 bases are TGCGCCAGCAGCGCCTCCGGGGACTACGAGCAGTACTTC. Translating it yields CASSASGDYEQYF.

This clonotype was recorded at least ten times. This CDR3 reads CASRITSGNSYEQYF. In DNA form, the CDR3 reads TGTGCCAGCAGAATAACTAGCGGGAACTCCTACGAGCAGTACTTC. The chain couples TRBV2 to TRBJ2-7, with 10 bases identical to TRBD2. V gave up 6 bases and J gave up 0 bases; unmatched junction bases: 5. Germline V lookup: CDR1 SNHLY, CDR2 FYNNEI. This CDR3 contains 15 residues.

A few counts support this clonotype. A read error is possible here, since a much larger clone lies one base away. The chain links TRBV18 to TRBJ1-5, with D unresolved. Looked up from germline, CDR1 is KGHSH and CDR2 is LQKENI. The CDR3 contains 14 residues. CDR3 DNA: TGTGCCAGCTCACCAAAGGGTAGCAATCAGTCCCAGCATTTT. It specifies CASSPKGSNQSQHF. The complete variable domain, with remaining parts taken from reference TRBV18 and TRBJ1-5, reads NAGVMQNPRHLVRRRGQEARLRCSPMKGHSHVYWYRQLPEEGLKFMVYLQKENIIDESGMPKERFSAEFPKEGPSILRIQQVVRGDSAAYFCASSPKGSNQSQHFGDGTRLSIL.

This clonotype came up a few times. The chain uses TRBV4-2 and TRBJ2-7, with a weak D call TRBD1 (5 bases). Germline assignment: CDR1 LGHNA and CDR2 YNFKEQ. Trimming took 0 bases from V and 1 from J, leaving 16 bases between them. The CDR3 consists of 17 residues. CDR3 sequence (DNA): TGTGCCAGCAGCCAAGAACTATCCAGGGTGGGATCCTACGAGCAGTACTTC. Translating it yields CASSQELSRVGSYEQYF.

This clonotype was recorded a few times. The rearrangement links TRBV9 to TRBJ2-1, with TRBD2 matching 7 bases. The CDR3 consists of 15 residues. V trimming: 0 bases; J trimming: 4 bases; junction bases outside the gene matches: 4. The germline gives CDR1 SGDLS, CDR2 YYNGEE. The CDR3 DNA reads TGTGCCAGCAGCGTAGCGGGAGGCCCATACAATGAGCAGTTCTTC. It codes for CASSVAGGPYNEQFF.

The V and J genes are TRBV12-3 or TRBV12-4 and TRBJ2-1, with D tentatively TRBD1 (6 bases). The V gene lost 6 bases and the J gene lost 4 bases, with 16 bases spanning the gap. The CDR3 loop spans 15 amino acids. The CDR3 is CASSRGTWGYNEQFF. The CDR3 DNA follows: TGTGCCAGCAGCCGAGGGACATGGGGGTACAATGAGCAGTTCTTC.

The chain is built from TRBV6-2 or TRBV6-3 and TRBJ2-5, with unresolved D. The CDR3 is made up of 14 amino acids. From germline, CDR1 is MNHEY and CDR2 SVGEGT. Trimming cost V 7 bases and J 1 base, with 13 bases left between them. CDR3 nucleotides: TGTGCCAGCAAGGGCTGGGTCCCCCAAGAGACCCAGTACTTC. The encoded protein is CASKGWVPQETQYF.

The chain employs TRBV10-2 and TRBJ2-3; 7 positions agree with TRBD2. The CDR3 spans 16 residues. Germline V gene sequence: CDR1 WSHSY, CDR2 SAAADI. The ends lost 7 bases at V and 0 bases at J; junction bases unmatched: 10. In DNA, the CDR3 is TGCGCCAGCATAAAGCGGGGCCCCCTGAGCACAGATACGCAGTATTTT. Protein product: CASIKRGPLSTDTQYF.

This clonotype was found many times. The genes are TRBV20-1 and TRBJ2-3, with 13 bases identical to TRBD2. Germline CDR1 is DFQATT and CDR2 is SNEGSKA (reference sequence). Losses at the gene ends were 6 bases for V and 3 bases for J; bases not matched to a gene: 12. This CDR3 has 17 residues. CDR3 bases: TGCAGTGCAGCTACTAGCGGGAGGGCCGGATCGACAGATACGCAGTATTTT. It specifies CSAATSGRAGSTDTQYF.

This chain connects TRBV19 to TRBJ2-1, with 10 bases lining up with TRBD2. This CDR3 is 19 amino acids long. Trimming at V came to 3 bases and at J to 0 bases, leaving 11 bases not matched to a gene. Germline CDR1 and CDR2: LNHDA and SQIVND (reference sequence). The CDR3 DNA sequence: TGTGCCAGTAGTATGGGATTAGCGGGAGGACCCTTCTCCTACAATGAGCAGTTCTTC. Its translation is CASSMGLAGGPFSYNEQFF.

This clonotype was seen at least ten times. This sequence joins TRBV27 and TRBJ1-1; 9 bases line up with TRBD1. Trimming at V came to 5 bases and at J to 7 bases, leaving 2 bases not matched to a gene. This CDR3 has 12 amino acids. Looked up from germline, CDR1 is MNHEY and CDR2 is SMNVEV (reference sequence). In nucleotides, the CDR3 is TGTGCCAGCAGTCCGACAGGGGGTGAAGCTTTCTTT. Protein product: CASSPTGGEAFF.

This clonotype was seen just once. For the CDR3, the DNA is TGTGCCAGCAGCTGGACTAGCGGCGACAATGAGCAGTTCTTC. It specifies CASSWTSGDNEQFF. This chain uses TRBV7-9 with TRBJ2-1; 10 nucleotides align to TRBD2. The CDR3 is 14 amino acids. The germline gives CDR1 SEHNR, CDR2 FQNEAQ (reference sequence). J gave up 5 bases and V 4 bases, and 2 bases lay outside the gene matches.

In this sample, this clonotype turned up many times. The V and J genes are TRBV20-1 and TRBJ2-7; TRBD2 matches 16 bases. The CDR3 spans 13 residues. V shed 6 bases and J 9 bases; nucleotides not matched to a gene: 5. From germline, CDR1 is DFQATT and CDR2 SNEGSKA (reference sequence). CDR3 in DNA: TGCAGTGCCCCGGGACTAGCGGGAGGGGTGCAGTACTTC. Encoded protein: CSAPGLAGGVQYF.

The V gene is TRBV30, the J gene TRBJ2-1, with TRBD2 as a possible D gene (5 bases). This CDR3 comprises 14 residues. CDR1 and CDR2 (germline): GTSNPN, SVGIG (reference sequence). V gave up 3 bases and J gave up 4 bases, with 13 bases separating them. In nucleotides, the CDR3 is TGTGCCTGGAGGAAGACGGACTTTTACAATGAGCAGTTCTTC. Its translation: CAWRKTDFYNEQFF.

The chain carries TRBV27 and TRBJ2-7, with 10 bases lining up with TRBD2. CDR3 length equals 18 residues. CDR1 MNHEY and CDR2 SMNVEV come from the germline V gene (reference sequence). V shed 6 bases, J shed 0 bases, and the junction held 14 bases outside the gene matches. The CDR3 coding sequence is TGTGCCAGCAGGGACCTTAACCCTAGCGGGAGTTACTCCTACGAGCAGTACTTC. It translates to CASRDLNPSGSYSYEQYF.

This chain joins TRBV5-4 and TRBJ2-1; 9 bases agree with TRBD1. CDR3 size: 13 residues. After removal of 4 bases from V and 9 bases from J, the junction contained 5 bases not matched to a gene. The germline CDR1 and CDR2 sequences are SGHNT and YYREEE (reference sequence). Here the CDR3 reads CASSNTGGVEQFF. CDR3 DNA sequence: TGTGCCAGCAGCAATACAGGGGGCGTTGAGCAGTTCTTC. Drawing the rest from reference TRBV5-4 and TRBJ2-1, the complete variable domain is ETGVTQSPTHLIKTRGQQVTLRCSSQSGHNTVSWYQQALGQGPQFIFQYYREEENGRGNFPPRFSGLQFPNYSSELNVNALELDDSALYLCASSNTGGVEQFFGPGTRLTVL.

In its sample, this clonotype was seen many times. The gene calls are TRBV3-1 and TRBJ2-1; 8 bases are a match to TRBD2. The ends lost 4 bases at V and 9 bases at J; junction bases unmatched: 5. The CDR3 covers 13 residues. Germline-derived CDR1 and CDR2 are LGHDT and YNNKEL (reference sequence). Here the CDR3 DNA reads TGTGCCAGCAGCCCGACTAGCGAGGGTGAGCAGTTCTTC. Protein sequence: CASSPTSEGEQFF.

This clonotype was counted a few times. This chain joins TRBV19 and TRBJ2-5; D possibly uses TRBD1 or TRBD2 (5 bases each). The CDR3 has 14 amino acids. V lost 5 bases, J lost 4 bases, and 14 bases lay in between. CDR1 is LNHDA, CDR2 SQIVND, per germline (reference sequence). The CDR3 protein is CASSVGALRETQYF. CDR3 bases: TGTGCCAGTAGTGTCGGGGCGCTGCGAGAGACCCAGTACTTC.

This clonotype was counted between two and nine times. V gene TRBV12-3 or TRBV12-4 combines with J gene TRBJ2-7; 10 nucleotides align to TRBD1. The CDR3 totals 15 residues. V dropped 4 bases and J dropped 4; count of bases not matched to a gene: 7. The CDR3 loop reads CASSSTGTGVYEQYF. The CDR3 DNA reads as TGTGCCAGCAGTTCAACCGGGACAGGGGTTTACGAGCAGTACTTC.

This clonotype was seen many times. The chain has TRBV3-1 and TRBJ2-4; D remains unclear. V was trimmed by 0 bases and J by 0 bases, leaving 9 bases between them. Germline V gene sequence: CDR1 LGHDT, CDR2 YNNKEL (reference sequence). The CDR3 is made up of 16 amino acids. Here the CDR3 DNA reads TGTGCCAGCAGCCAAGAGGCCCTGGTAGCCAAAAACATTCAGTACTTC. Residues: CASSQEALVAKNIQYF.

This clonotype has a count of ten or more. One end of the junction varies from germline; a read error may be responsible. V and J are TRBV7-7 and TRBJ2-1, with a tentative D call TRBD1 (7 bases). Per germline, CDR1 SSHAT and CDR2 FNYEAQ (reference sequence). The CDR3 loop spans 18 amino acids. In DNA form, the CDR3 reads TGTGCTAGCAGCGAAGTTTTTGGCGGGACAGAGATCTACAATGAGCAGTTCTTC. Amino acids: CASSEVFGGTEIYNEQFF.